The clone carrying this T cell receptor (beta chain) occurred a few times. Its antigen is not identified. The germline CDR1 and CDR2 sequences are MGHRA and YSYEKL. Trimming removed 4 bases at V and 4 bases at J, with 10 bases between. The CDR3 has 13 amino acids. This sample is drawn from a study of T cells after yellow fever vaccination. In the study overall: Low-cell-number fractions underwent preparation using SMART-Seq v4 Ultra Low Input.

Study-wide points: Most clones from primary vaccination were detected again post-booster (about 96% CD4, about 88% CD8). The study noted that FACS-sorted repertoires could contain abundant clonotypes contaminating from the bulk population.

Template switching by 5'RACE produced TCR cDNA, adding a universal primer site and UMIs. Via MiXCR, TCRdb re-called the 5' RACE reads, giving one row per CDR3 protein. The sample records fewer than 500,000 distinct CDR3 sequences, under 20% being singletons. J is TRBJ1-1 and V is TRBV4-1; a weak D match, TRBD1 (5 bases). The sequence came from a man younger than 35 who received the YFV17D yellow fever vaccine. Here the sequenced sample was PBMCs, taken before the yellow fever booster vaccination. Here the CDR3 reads CASSLADTTEAFF. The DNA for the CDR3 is TGCGCCAGCAGCCTGGCGGACACCACTGAAGCTTTCTTT.